The clone carrying this T cell receptor (beta chain) has at least ten counts. Its target is not known. The V gene's germline CDR1 is LGHNA and CDR2 YSLEER. The V gene lost 1 base and the J gene lost 10 bases, with 18 bases spanning the gap. CDR3 length: 15 amino acids. The data were taken from a study of identical twins. Whole-study results and caveats: There was more out-of-frame TCR alpha sharing in monozygotic twins than models estimated. Invariant T cells like MAIT and iNKT could partly confound the zero-insertion analyses.

A template switching step contributed a universal primer site, while unique molecular identifiers were present in the cDNA. MiXCR, run by TCRdb on the 5' RACE reads, gives a single entry per CDR3 protein. In the table there are a few hundred thousand distinct CDR3 sequences, nearly 10% of which are singletons. Each donor was a healthy Caucasian. The same data also went into a second study, on yellow fever vaccine responses in identical twins.

This chain connects TRBV4-3 to TRBJ2-3; D perhaps matches TRBD2 (5 bases). Input material: PBMCs. This TCR came from a woman aged 18-29 years in good health. The CDR3 DNA follows: TGCGCCAGCAGCCAAGCCCGAGGACCCCGGAGGCCGCAGTATTTT. This sequence encodes CASSQARGPRRPQYF.